The sequence of this T cell receptor (beta chain) was determined in a study of OX40 agonist ivuxolimab in advanced cancers. Study results and limitations: Antigens targeted by the expanded peripheral T cells were not determined.

TCRdb keeps only in-frame clones here, not all; method: immunoSEQ multiplex PCR. The sample has 20,000 to 30,000 clones; over 75% are singletons. This CDR3 has 16 residues. The V gene's germline CDR1 is MNHEY and CDR2 SMNVEV (reference sequence). V lost 6 bases and J lost 8, with 23 bases in between. With regard to this clone: Its antigen is still unknown.

Cycle 7 day 1, cycle 4 day 1, and baseline were the timepoints at which blood was sampled. The receptor was isolated from an adult with an advanced solid tumor such as melanoma, head and neck, liver or kidney cancer. The chain couples TRBV27 to TRBJ2-4, with no clear D. Specimen: CD4+ or CD8+ T cells sorted from blood, collected in a trial of the OX40 agonist ivuxolimab. The CDR3 spells CASRRNAVLLKDIQYF. DNA of the CDR3: TGTGCCAGCAGGCGAAATGCGGTCCTATTAAAAGACATTCAGTACTTC.